This T cell receptor beta chain derives from a study of T cell changes during pregnancy in multiple sclerosis. TCRdb keeps only in-frame clones here, not all; method: immunoSEQ multiplex PCR. In the table there are fewer than 55,000 clones, 80% to 95% of which are singletons. Trimming removed 5 bases from V and 4 bases from J; junction bases left unmatched: 7. This CDR3 spans 14 amino acids. The germline gives CDR1 SGHTA, CDR2 FQGTGA. The sequence derives from a female donor with multiple sclerosis, enrolled in a pregnancy study. Sequencing used peripheral blood, obtained after pregnancy. The rearrangement uses TRBV7-3 and TRBJ1-1; TRBD1 agrees at 7 bases. CDR3 in amino acids: CASSPTTGSTEAFF. The CDR3 nucleotides are TGTGCCAGCAGCCCCACGACAGGGAGCACTGAAGCTTTCTTT. The full variable domain, completed using reference TRBV7-3 and TRBJ1-1, is GAGVSQTPSNKVTEKGKYVELRCDPISGHTALYWYRQSLGQGPEFLIYFQGTGAADDSGLPNDRFFAVRPEGSVSTLKIQRTERGDSAVYLCASSPTTGSTEAFFGQGTRLTVV.